A selection of T cell receptor beta chains follows, all from one sample in a study of T cell responses to AZD1222 COVID-19 vaccine. Some clones are missing from TCRdb's copy, which holds only in-frame ones; the method was immunoSEQ multiplex PCR. Of some 140,000 clones detected, more than 90% appear once; the ten largest clones hold approximately 20%. This sample comprised peripheral blood, obtained on day 0 of AZD1222 vaccination. All receptors derive from an adult in good health. CDR3s include the opening cysteine and the closing phenylalanine or tryptophan. D genes are given only for firm matches. Clone size is not always given. Where it is, it says once, few, many or a class for expanded clones.

clone size: -
V gene: TRBV15
D gene: -
J gene: TRBJ1-5
CDR3 protein: CATSIWSGRNQPQHF
CDR3 DNA: TGTGCCACCAGCATTTGGTCAGGGCGAAATCAGCCCCAGCATTTT

clone size: -
V gene: TRBV14
D gene: -
J gene: TRBJ2-7
CDR3 protein: CASRRQGIHEQYF
CDR3 DNA: TGTGCCAGCAGGCGGCAGGGTATACACGAGCAGTACTTC

clone size: -
V gene: TRBV7-2
D gene: -
J gene: TRBJ1-1
CDR3 protein: CASSLVVGMNTEAFF
CDR3 DNA: TGTGCCAGCAGCTTAGTTGTTGGGATGAACACTGAAGCTTTCTTT

clone size: -
V gene: TRBV5-8
D gene: -
J gene: TRBJ2-7
CDR3 protein: CASSRETLGTYSYEQYF
CDR3 DNA: TGTGCCAGCAGCCGCGAAACCCTCGGGACTTACTCCTACGAGCAGTACTTC

clone size: -
V gene: TRBV21-1
D gene: -
J gene: TRBJ1-5
CDR3 protein: CASSKSQTQGWSQPQHF
CDR3 DNA: TGTGCCAGCAGCAAAAGTCAAACACAGGGATGGAGTCAGCCCCAGCATTTT

clone size: -
V gene: TRBV5-6
D gene: -
J gene: TRBJ2-3
CDR3 protein: CASSLVQVRRTDTQYF
CDR3 DNA: TGTGCCAGCAGCTTGGTTCAGGTGAGAAGGACAGATACGCAGTATTTT

clone size: -
V gene: TRBV4-3
D gene: -
J gene: TRBJ2-6
CDR3 protein: CASSQEGAHSGANVLTF
CDR3 DNA: TGCGCCAGCAGCCAAGAAGGGGCGCACTCTGGGGCCAACGTCCTGACTTTC

clone size: -
V gene: TRBV19
D gene: -
J gene: TRBJ1-2
CDR3 protein: CASSIVQGRDYGYTF
CDR3 DNA: TGTGCCAGTAGTATAGTCCAGGGGCGTGACTATGGCTACACCTTC

clone size: -
V gene: TRBV6-5
D gene: -
J gene: TRBJ1-2
CDR3 protein: CASSYSNRIDYGYTF
CDR3 DNA: TGTGCCAGCAGTTACTCGAACAGGATTGATTATGGCTACACCTTC

clone size: -
V gene: TRBV12-3/TRBV12-4
D gene: -
J gene: TRBJ1-2
CDR3 protein: CASTLGPPRGYTF
CDR3 DNA: TGTGCCAGCACCCTTGGTCCCCCACGGGGCTACACCTTC

clone size: -
V gene: TRBV5-1
D gene: -
J gene: TRBJ1-1
CDR3 protein: CAGPPRAFF
CDR3 DNA: TGCGCCGGCCCGCCGAGGGCTTTCTTT

clone size: -
V gene: TRBV3-1/TRBV3-2
D gene: -
J gene: TRBJ2-3
CDR3 protein: CASSLSRRGTDTQYF
CDR3 DNA: TGTGCCAGCAGCCTCTCTAGGCGGGGAACAGATACGCAGTATTTT

clone size: -
V gene: TRBV7-7
D gene: -
J gene: TRBJ2-7
CDR3 protein: CASSPSQGTHEQYF
CDR3 DNA: TGTGCTAGCAGCCCATCTCAGGGGACCCACGAGCAGTACTTC

clone size: -
V gene: TRBV3-1/TRBV3-2
D gene: -
J gene: TRBJ2-3
CDR3 protein: CASSQAVRGAGTDTQYF
CDR3 DNA: TGTGCCAGCAGCCAAGCTGTCCGGGGGGCGGGCACAGATACGCAGTATTTT

clone size: -
V gene: TRBV25-1
D gene: -
J gene: TRBJ1-6
CDR3 protein: CASSNPGSPLHF
CDR3 DNA: TGTGCCAGCAGTAACCCGGGGTCACCCCTCCACTTT

clone size: -
V gene: TRBV18
D gene: TRBD1
J gene: TRBJ1-3
CDR3 protein: CASSPPDRGDGNTIYF
CDR3 DNA: TGTGCCAGCTCACCACCGGACAGGGGTGATGGAAACACCATATATTTT

clone size: -
V gene: TRBV3-1/TRBV3-2
D gene: TRBD2
J gene: TRBJ2-1
CDR3 protein: CASSQDLGGRVNNEQFF
CDR3 DNA: TGTGCCAGCAGCCAAGATCTTGGTGGGAGGGTAAACAATGAGCAGTTCTTC

clone size: -
V gene: TRBV6-1
D gene: TRBD1
J gene: TRBJ2-7
CDR3 protein: CASSDGGQAYEQYF
CDR3 DNA: TGTGCCAGCAGTGATGGGGGACAGGCCTACGAGCAGTACTTC

clone size: once
V gene: TRBV19
D gene: TRBD2
J gene: TRBJ2-5
CDR3 protein: CATGTSGGAETQYF
CDR3 DNA: TGTGCCACCGGGACTAGCGGGGGTGCAGAGACCCAGTACTTC

clone size: -
V gene: TRBV27
D gene: -
J gene: TRBJ1-6
CDR3 protein: CASSPKLVGTYNSPLHF
CDR3 DNA: TGTGCCAGCAGCCCGAAACTGGTAGGGACGTATAATTCACCCCTCCACTTT

clone size: -
V gene: TRBV4-1
D gene: -
J gene: TRBJ2-3
CDR3 protein: CASSQLGLSTDTQYF
CDR3 DNA: TGCGCCAGCAGCCAACTAGGGTTGAGCACAGATACGCAGTATTTT

clone size: once
V gene: TRBV5-1
D gene: -
J gene: TRBJ2-7
CDR3 protein: CASSLSGPRDEQYF
CDR3 DNA: TGCGCCAGCAGCTTGAGTGGGCCGCGGGACGAGCAGTACTTC

clone size: -
V gene: TRBV28
D gene: -
J gene: TRBJ1-6
CDR3 protein: CASSGLRPLHF
CDR3 DNA: TGTGCCAGCAGTGGATTAAGACCCCTCCACTTT

clone size: -
V gene: TRBV10-1
D gene: TRBD1
J gene: TRBJ1-6
CDR3 protein: CASSSGTANSPLHF
CDR3 DNA: TGCGCCAGCAGTTCCGGGACAGCAAATTCACCCCTCCACTTT

clone size: -
V gene: TRBV2
D gene: -
J gene: TRBJ1-5
CDR3 protein: CASSIRGPSNQPQHF
CDR3 DNA: TGTGCCAGCAGCATCCGGGGACCTAGCAATCAGCCCCAGCATTTT

clone size: few
V gene: TRBV12-3/TRBV12-4
D gene: TRBD1
J gene: TRBJ1-2
CDR3 protein: CASTRGPGYTF
CDR3 DNA: TGTGCCAGCACCAGGGGGCCTGGCTACACCTTC

clone size: -
V gene: TRBV19
D gene: TRBD1
J gene: TRBJ1-2
CDR3 protein: CASNRQGGGYGYTF
CDR3 DNA: TGTGCCAGTAATAGACAGGGAGGTGGCTATGGCTACACCTTC

clone size: -
V gene: TRBV7-9
D gene: TRBD2
J gene: TRBJ2-3
CDR3 protein: CASSFRLAGGPDTQYF
CDR3 DNA: TGTGCCAGCAGCTTCCGACTAGCGGGGGGGCCAGATACGCAGTATTTT

clone size: -
V gene: TRBV5-1
D gene: -
J gene: TRBJ2-5
CDR3 protein: CASGTEVWETQYF
CDR3 DNA: TGCGCCAGCGGGACGGAAGTGTGGGAGACCCAGTACTTC

clone size: -
V gene: TRBV11-3
D gene: TRBD2
J gene: TRBJ2-5
CDR3 protein: CASSLDTEGWEGLETQYF
CDR3 DNA: TGTGCCAGCAGCTTAGATACCGAGGGATGGGAGGGCCTCGAGACCCAGTACTTC

clone size: -
V gene: TRBV6-6
D gene: TRBD2
J gene: TRBJ2-2
CDR3 protein: CAGGLANTGELFF
CDR3 DNA: TGTGCCGGGGGACTAGCGAACACCGGGGAGCTGTTTTTT

clone size: once
V gene: TRBV5-6
D gene: -
J gene: TRBJ1-4
CDR3 protein: CASSPGGFRGQLFF
CDR3 DNA: TGTGCCAGCAGCCCCGGGGGTTTCCGGGGCCAACTGTTTTTT

clone size: -
V gene: TRBV14
D gene: -
J gene: TRBJ2-3
CDR3 protein: CASRSGSGGADTQYF
CDR3 DNA: TGTGCCAGCAGATCGGGTTCCGGGGGCGCAGATACGCAGTATTTT

clone size: -
V gene: TRBV4-3
D gene: TRBD2
J gene: TRBJ2-3
CDR3 protein: CASSQQTSGGRNTQYF
CDR3 DNA: TGCGCCAGCAGCCAACAGACTAGCGGGGGGCGAAATACGCAGTATTTT

clone size: few
V gene: TRBV5-1
D gene: -
J gene: TRBJ2-1
CDR3 protein: CASSGGTGNEQFF
CDR3 DNA: TGCGCCAGCAGCGGCGGGACCGGTAATGAGCAGTTCTTC

clone size: -
V gene: TRBV5-1
D gene: TRBD1
J gene: TRBJ1-3
CDR3 protein: CASSIRTGYTGNTIYF
CDR3 DNA: TGCGCCAGCAGCATCCGGACAGGGTATACTGGAAACACCATATATTTT

clone size: once
V gene: TRBV7-3
D gene: -
J gene: TRBJ2-2
CDR3 protein: CASSLGVTNTGELFF
CDR3 DNA: TGTGCCAGCAGCTTGGGGGTTACGAACACCGGGGAGCTGTTTTTT

clone size: -
V gene: TRBV11-3
D gene: -
J gene: TRBJ1-4
CDR3 protein: CASTAEKLFF
CDR3 DNA: TGTGCCAGCACCGCTGAAAAACTGTTTTTT

clone size: -
V gene: TRBV9
D gene: TRBD1
J gene: TRBJ1-6
CDR3 protein: CASSHRGQGSPLHF
CDR3 DNA: TGTGCCAGCAGCCACAGGGGGCAAGGTTCACCCCTCCACTTT

clone size: -
V gene: TRBV10-3
D gene: -
J gene: TRBJ1-2
CDR3 protein: CAISASLGETYGYTF
CDR3 DNA: TGTGCCATCAGTGCGTCTTTGGGAGAGACCTATGGCTACACCTTC

clone size: -
V gene: TRBV30
D gene: -
J gene: TRBJ2-7
CDR3 protein: CAWSRRGEQYF
CDR3 DNA: TGTGCCTGGAGTCGCCGGGGCGAGCAGTACTTC

clone size: -
V gene: TRBV5-1
D gene: -
J gene: TRBJ1-6
CDR3 protein: CASSTGQRDSPLHF
CDR3 DNA: TGCGCCAGCAGCACCGGACAGCGGGATTCACCCCTCCACTTT

clone size: -
V gene: TRBV4-1
D gene: TRBD1
J gene: TRBJ1-2
CDR3 protein: CASRHTSGTGNYGYTF
CDR3 DNA: TGCGCCAGCAGACATACAAGTGGGACAGGGAACTATGGCTACACCTTC

clone size: once
V gene: TRBV3-1/TRBV3-2
D gene: -
J gene: TRBJ2-3
CDR3 protein: CASSQARAGSTDTQYF
CDR3 DNA: TGTGCCAGCAGCCAAGCTCGGGCGGGAAGCACAGATACGCAGTATTTT

clone size: -
V gene: TRBV5-5
D gene: TRBD2
J gene: TRBJ2-2
CDR3 protein: CASSLFSGGTGELFF
CDR3 DNA: TGTGCCAGCAGCTTGTTTAGCGGGGGAACCGGGGAGCTGTTTTTT

clone size: -
V gene: TRBV3-1/TRBV3-2
D gene: TRBD2
J gene: TRBJ2-7
CDR3 protein: CASSPTGLAAYEQYF
CDR3 DNA: TGTGCCAGCAGCCCTACGGGACTAGCGGCCTACGAGCAGTACTTC

clone size: -
V gene: TRBV2
D gene: TRBD1
J gene: TRBJ1-4
CDR3 protein: CASRGQGGEKLFF
CDR3 DNA: TGTGCCAGCAGGGGCCAGGGGGGTGAAAAACTGTTTTTT

clone size: -
V gene: TRBV5-1
D gene: TRBD1
J gene: TRBJ1-3
CDR3 protein: CASSLSRGSGNTIYF
CDR3 DNA: TGCGCCAGCAGCTTGTCCAGGGGGTCTGGAAACACCATATATTTT

clone size: -
V gene: TRBV7-9
D gene: -
J gene: TRBJ1-1
CDR3 protein: CASSRDTVTEAFF
CDR3 DNA: TGTGCCAGCAGCAGGGACACCGTCACTGAAGCTTTCTTT

clone size: -
V gene: TRBV7-6
D gene: TRBD1
J gene: TRBJ1-5
CDR3 protein: CASSLQAGGNQPQHF
CDR3 DNA: TGTGCCAGCAGCTTACAGGCAGGGGGTAATCAGCCCCAGCATTTT

clone size: -
V gene: TRBV6-1
D gene: -
J gene: TRBJ1-2
CDR3 protein: CASSPGGEINGYTF
CDR3 DNA: TGTGCCAGCAGCCCCGGGGGGGAAATTAATGGCTACACCTTC

clone size: -
V gene: TRBV19
D gene: -
J gene: TRBJ2-1
CDR3 protein: CASSRRGRNEQFF
CDR3 DNA: TGTGCCAGTAGTAGACGGGGAAGGAATGAGCAGTTCTTC

clone size: -
V gene: TRBV24-1
D gene: -
J gene: TRBJ2-3
CDR3 protein: CATRDYTDTQYF
CDR3 DNA: TGTGCCACCCGGGATTACACAGATACGCAGTATTTT

clone size: -
V gene: TRBV21-1
D gene: -
J gene: TRBJ1-5
CDR3 protein: CASSKNRVSQPQHF
CDR3 DNA: TGTGCCAGCAGCAAAAACAGGGTAAGTCAGCCCCAGCATTTT